This T cell receptor beta chain emerged from a study of shared clonotypes between healthy human individuals. Study-level background: Plates per donor: three CD4 naive, three CD4 memory, two CD8 naive, one CD8 memory.

As to this clone: Its specificity is not known. The sample holds other DNA sequences that translate to the same CDR3.

Naive CD4+ cells were CD45RA-selected; the remaining cells were memory. Study-wide points: The study found approximately 5% of naive CD4 clonotypes shared across several donors.

V lost 5 bases and J lost 0; bases outside the gene matches: 1. In germline, CDR1 is WNHNN, CDR2 SYGVQD (reference sequence). The length of the CDR3 is 14 residues. In the authors' workflow: Filtering of immunoSEQ junctional sequences could not match full-length read filtering. TCRdb keeps only in-frame clones here, not all; method: immunoSEQ multiplex PCR. Clone size and the V and J calls come from that table; the DNA yielded D and trimming. The table records approximately 2.5 million clones, 90% to 95% of them present only once. The specimen sequenced was naive CD4+ T cells sorted from blood. Subset indicated: CD45RA+ positively selected. V and J are TRBV10-1 and TRBJ2-3, with 8 nucleotides matching TRBD2. The sequence came from a man between 18 and 29 years old in good health. The CDR3 sequence: CASSSGRSTDTQYF. Here the CDR3 DNA reads TGCGCCAGCAGTAGCGGGAGAAGCACAGATACGCAGTATTTT.